Listed below are T cell receptor beta chains from one sample, sequenced in a study of PD-1 blockade in mismatch repair-deficient tumors. Generated by immunoSEQ multiplex PCR, the TCRdb table keeps only in-frame clones and is missing some. The sample includes some 97,000 clones, over 65% of them seen just once. The specimen was peripheral blood, collected less than 37 weeks after starting pembrolizumab. Receptor source: an adult with mismatch repair-deficient cancer. Both conserved end residues are trimmed from each CDR3. Size is omitted from some rows. Given values are once, few, many or a class for expanded clones.

V,length,size,J,CDR3
TRBV15,13,.,TRBJ2-3,ATSLGHSRTDTQY
TRBV6-1,13,.,TRBJ1-5,ASSEGWGTDQPQH
TRBV6-6,13,.,TRBJ1-3,ASSTTASSGNTIY
TRBV7-9,14,many,TRBJ2-5,ASSLQDRGVMETQY
TRBV7-3,11,.,TRBJ2-1,ASRGSGYNEQF
TRBV14,11,.,TRBJ2-5,ASSIGGLQTQY
TRBV6-1,12,.,TRBJ2-4,ASSERGRGNIQY
TRBV7-3,16,few,TRBJ2-2,ASSLTRTRVTNTGELF
TRBV7-5,14,.,TRBJ2-1,ARSSGTSGKTNEQF
TRBV4-3,13,.,TRBJ2-1,ASSIKREFNVEQF
TRBV5-5,13,.,TRBJ1-4,ASSLPFGGSEKLF
TRBV5-1,19,.,TRBJ2-6,ASSLTGTSGQLTYGANVLT
TRBV7-2,13,.,TRBJ1-5,ASSLTKPGAQPQH
TRBV6-5,13,.,TRBJ1-2,ASGYDRFPNYGYT
TRBV7-9,12,.,TRBJ1-2,ASSDRGSQDGYT
TRBV5-1,14,.,TRBJ2-7,ASSLDSGQGVYEQY
TRBV18,14,.,TRBJ1-5,ASSLTGGQGNQPQH
TRBV29-1,14,.,TRBJ2-3,SVEGVLQANTDTQY
TRBV4-1,17,.,TRBJ2-7,ASSQDLLAGGPNPYEQY
TRBV6-5,10,.,TRBJ2-1,ASSEAVGEQF
TRBV5-1,11,.,TRBJ2-7,ASSLRRDYEQY
TRBV29-1,11,.,TRBJ1-1,SGGTPQAPEAL
TRBV7-2,13,.,TRBJ2-7,ASSLELAGNYEQY
TRBV27,11,.,TRBJ1-1,ASSFTGTTEAF
TRBV6-1,12,once,TRBJ1-5,ASSEALRNQPQH
TRBV7-6,13,.,TRBJ2-3,ASRGLGTSTDTQY
TRBV21-1,13,.,TRBJ2-2,ASSNRDRNTGELF
TRBV9,14,.,TRBJ2-3,ASSAAGGVGTDTQY
TRBV20-1,8,.,TRBJ2-1,SPSLDGQF
TRBV29-1,14,.,TRBJ1-5,SVEEFGSHSNQPQH
TRBV11-2,12,.,TRBJ1-1,ASSSKGGVTEAF
TRBV15,14,once,TRBJ2-1,ATSREPAGGLNEQF
TRBV18,13,.,TRBJ1-1,ASSPPGGLNTEAF
TRBV7-8,13,.,TRBJ2-5,ASSIGLAVQETQY
TRBV6-5,12,.,TRBJ1-1,ASSYSTRNTEAF
TRBV28,11,.,TRBJ2-5,ASARGLKETQY
TRBV7-9,11,.,TRBJ2-7,ASSSIRQGEQY
TRBV5-1,12,.,TRBJ1-1,ASSFAGTGTEAF
TRBV19,13,.,TRBJ1-1,ASSPLPQGRTEAF
TRBV5-1,13,.,TRBJ1-1,ASSLVVDLNTEAF
TRBV27,11,once,TRBJ2-7,ASSLGTGYEQY